This T cell receptor (beta chain) was identified in a study of T cell repertoires in cytomegalovirus infection. Each CDR3 protein gets one entry after TCRdb re-called the reads with MiXCR. The sample has around 280,000 distinct CDR3 sequences; 9.6% are singletons. The CDR3 covers 13 residues. CDR1 is MDHEN and CDR2 is SYDVKM in the germline V gene. Losses at the gene ends were 5 bases for V and 7 bases for J; bases not matched to a gene: 6. This clonotype was seen many times. The V gene is TRBV28, the J gene TRBJ2-7; 9 bases fit TRBD2. Sequencing was carried out using PBMCs. The clonotype originates from a human donor in good health (CMV status not recorded). Some clones in this sample may be carry-over from other donors' samples. The chain's CDR3 is CASSAGGAGEQYV. In DNA, the CDR3 is TGTGCCAGCAGTGCGGGGGGGGCGGGGGAGCAGTACGTC.